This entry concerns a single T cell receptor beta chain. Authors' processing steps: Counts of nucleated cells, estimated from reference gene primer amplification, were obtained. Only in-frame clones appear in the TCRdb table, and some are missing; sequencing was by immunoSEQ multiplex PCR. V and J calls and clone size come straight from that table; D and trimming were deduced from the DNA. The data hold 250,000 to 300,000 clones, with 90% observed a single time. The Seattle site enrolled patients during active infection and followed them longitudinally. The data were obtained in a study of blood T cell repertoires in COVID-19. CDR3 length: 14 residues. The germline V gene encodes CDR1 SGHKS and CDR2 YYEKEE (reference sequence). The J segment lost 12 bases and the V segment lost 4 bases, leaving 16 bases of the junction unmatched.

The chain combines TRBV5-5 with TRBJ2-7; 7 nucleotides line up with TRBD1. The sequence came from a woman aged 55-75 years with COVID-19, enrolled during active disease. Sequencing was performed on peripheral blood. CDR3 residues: CASSRPLGQELWYF. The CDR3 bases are TGTGCCAGCAGCCGACCCTTAGGACAGGAGCTTTGGTACTTC.